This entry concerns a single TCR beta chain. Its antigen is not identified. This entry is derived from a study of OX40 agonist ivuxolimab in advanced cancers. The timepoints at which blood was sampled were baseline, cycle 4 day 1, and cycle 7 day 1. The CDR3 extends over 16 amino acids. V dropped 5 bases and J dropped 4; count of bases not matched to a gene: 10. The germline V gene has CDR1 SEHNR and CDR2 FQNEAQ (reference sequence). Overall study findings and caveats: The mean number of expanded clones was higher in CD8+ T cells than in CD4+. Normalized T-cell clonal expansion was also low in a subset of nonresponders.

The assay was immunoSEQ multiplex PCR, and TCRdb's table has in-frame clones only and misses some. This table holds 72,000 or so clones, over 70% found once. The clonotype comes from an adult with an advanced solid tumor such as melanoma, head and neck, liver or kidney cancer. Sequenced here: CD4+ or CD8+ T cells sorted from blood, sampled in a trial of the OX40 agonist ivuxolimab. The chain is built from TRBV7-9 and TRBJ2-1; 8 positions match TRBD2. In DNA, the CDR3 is TGTGCCAGCAGCCGTGGAATAGCGGGGAGTTACAATGAGCAGTTCTTC. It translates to CASSRGIAGSYNEQFF. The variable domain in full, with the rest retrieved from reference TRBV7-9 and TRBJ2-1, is DTGVSQNPRHKITKRGQNVTFRCDPISEHNRLYWYRQTLGQGPEFLTYFQNEAQLEKSRLLSDRFSAERPKGSFSTLEIQRTEQGDSAMYLCASSRGIAGSYNEQFFGPGTRLTVL.